The rows below give T cell receptor beta chains drawn from one sample of a study of cytomegalovirus exposure and HLA in healthy donors. The assay was immunoSEQ multiplex PCR, and TCRdb's table has in-frame clones only and misses some. The data show about 130,000 clones, less than 80% seen once. Sample: PBMCs. The receptors derive from a man aged 25-45 years in good health and CMV-seronegative. The CDR3 runs from the conserved cysteine through the conserved F or W. A D gene is named only where the DNA matches it firmly. Not every row has a clone size; where given, it reads once, few, many or a size class.

d_call: TRBD1
cdr3_length: 16
j_call: TRBJ2-1
v_call: TRBV7-2
clone_size: NA
cdr3_nt: TGTGCCAGCAGCTTAGCTGCGACAGGGTGGTCCAATGAGCAGTTCTTC
cdr3_aa: CASSLAATGWSNEQFF

d_call: TRBD2
cdr3_length: 17
j_call: TRBJ2-1
v_call: TRBV4-2
clone_size: NA
cdr3_nt: TGTGCCAGCAGCCTAATAAGCGGGGGAGGGTCCTACAATGAGCAGTTCTTC
cdr3_aa: CASSLISGGGSYNEQFF

d_call: NA
cdr3_length: 13
j_call: TRBJ1-1
v_call: TRBV7-8
clone_size: NA
cdr3_nt: TGTGCCAGCAGCTTTCAATTGAACACTGAAGCTTTCTTT
cdr3_aa: CASSFQLNTEAFF

d_call: NA
cdr3_length: 15
j_call: TRBJ2-7
v_call: TRBV5-6
clone_size: NA
cdr3_nt: TGTGCCAGCAGCTTGCACCCCGGGTCCTCCTACGAGCAGTACTTC
cdr3_aa: CASSLHPGSSYEQYF

d_call: TRBD1
cdr3_length: 16
j_call: TRBJ1-1
v_call: TRBV4-2
clone_size: many
cdr3_nt: TGTGCCAGCAGCCAAGATAAAGGACAGGGAAACACTGAAGCTTTCTTT
cdr3_aa: CASSQDKGQGNTEAFF

d_call: NA
cdr3_length: 13
j_call: TRBJ2-3
v_call: TRBV11-2
clone_size: NA
cdr3_nt: TGTGCCAGCAGTCTAGAACCCACAGATACGCAGTATTTT
cdr3_aa: CASSLEPTDTQYF

d_call: TRBD1
cdr3_length: 20
j_call: TRBJ2-6
v_call: TRBV7-3
clone_size: NA
cdr3_nt: TGTGCCAGCAGCATCCTAAAGACGGGACAGAGAAACTCTGGGGCCAACGTCCTGACTTTC
cdr3_aa: CASSILKTGQRNSGANVLTF

d_call: TRBD1
cdr3_length: 14
j_call: TRBJ1-2
v_call: TRBV6-5
clone_size: NA
cdr3_nt: TGTGCCAGCAGGAAGCTACAGGGGAGCTATGGCTACACCTTC
cdr3_aa: CASRKLQGSYGYTF

d_call: TRBD2
cdr3_length: 18
j_call: TRBJ2-3
v_call: TRBV28
clone_size: NA
cdr3_nt: TGTGCCAGCAGTTTGTTGGGCCTAGCGGGGAGGAGCACAGATACGCAGTATTTT
cdr3_aa: CASSLLGLAGRSTDTQYF

d_call: TRBD1
cdr3_length: 15
j_call: TRBJ1-6
v_call: TRBV2
clone_size: few
cdr3_nt: TGTGCCAGCATCCTGGACAGGGGTTGGAATTCACCCCTCCACTTT
cdr3_aa: CASILDRGWNSPLHF

d_call: NA
cdr3_length: 14
j_call: TRBJ2-1
v_call: TRBV6-5
clone_size: NA
cdr3_nt: TGTGCCAGCAGTTACTCCGCACAGGGATATGAGCAGTTCTTC
cdr3_aa: CASSYSAQGYEQFF

d_call: TRBD1
cdr3_length: 18
j_call: TRBJ1-5
v_call: TRBV5-1
clone_size: NA
cdr3_nt: TGCGCCAGCAGCTTGGAACCTCCGGACAGGGGGCTCCATCAGCCCCAGCATTTT
cdr3_aa: CASSLEPPDRGLHQPQHF

d_call: NA
cdr3_length: 14
j_call: TRBJ2-2
v_call: TRBV6-5
clone_size: NA
cdr3_nt: TGTGCCAGCAGTTACCAGGGTCTTGCCGGGGAGCTGTTTTTT
cdr3_aa: CASSYQGLAGELFF

d_call: NA
cdr3_length: 15
j_call: TRBJ2-1
v_call: TRBV11-2
clone_size: NA
cdr3_nt: TGTGCCAGCAGCTTATCCGATCGAGCGGGCAATGAGCAGTTCTTC
cdr3_aa: CASSLSDRAGNEQFF

d_call: TRBD1
cdr3_length: 17
j_call: TRBJ2-2
v_call: TRBV10-3
clone_size: NA
cdr3_nt: TGTGCCATCAGTGCGCAAGGACAGGGGGCGAGAGCCGGGGAGCTGTTTTTT
cdr3_aa: CAISAQGQGARAGELFF

d_call: TRBD2
cdr3_length: 14
j_call: TRBJ2-3
v_call: TRBV29-1
clone_size: NA
cdr3_nt: TGCAGCGTAGAAATAGCGGGGGGTGCCGATACGCAGTATTTT
cdr3_aa: CSVEIAGGADTQYF